The rows below give T cell receptor beta chains drawn from one sample of a study of CD8+ T cells in alopecia areata. TCRdb's copy holds only in-frame clones and misses some; the assay was immunoSEQ multiplex PCR. The sample comprises about 140,000 clones, roughly 80% of which are singletons, and just under 25% rests with the top ten. The material sequenced was CD8+ T cells sorted from blood, taken at week 4, from a patient treated with tofacitinib. The source of these receptors is a human donor with alopecia areata. The CDR3 runs from the conserved cysteine through the conserved F or W. D genes are given only for firm matches. The listing skips clone size in some rows; elsewhere it reads once, few, many or a size class.

d_call clone_size j_call v_call cdr3_nt cdr3_aa
TRBD1 once TRBJ2-7 TRBV5-5 TGTGCCAGCAGCTTCATCCGGGACAGGGGAACATCCTACGAGCAGTACTTC CASSFIRDRGTSYEQYF
NA NA TRBJ2-7 TRBV27 TGTGCCAGCAGTTTATTAACGGATGAGGGGTACGAGCAGTACTTC CASSLLTDEGYEQYF
NA few TRBJ2-7 TRBV6-1 TGTGCCAGCAGTGAGCCCCCCACCCGATACGAGCAGTACTTC CASSEPPTRYEQYF
NA NA TRBJ2-1 TRBV19 TGTGCCAGTAGTATACGGCGGGGCCAACCCTACAATGAGCAGTTCTTC CASSIRRGQPYNEQFF
TRBD1 NA TRBJ2-1 TRBV18 TGTGCCAGCTCACCAACCTCCGGGACAGGGTACAATGAGCAGTTCTTC CASSPTSGTGYNEQFF
TRBD1 NA TRBJ2-7 TRBV6-5 TGTGCCAGCAGTCCTACAGGGGCCCTCCACGAGCAGTACTTC CASSPTGALHEQYF
TRBD2 NA TRBJ2-2 TRBV7-9 TGTGCCAGCAGCATCCGGACTAGCGGGGGGTCCGGGGAGCTGTTTTTT CASSIRTSGGSGELFF
TRBD2 NA TRBJ2-3 TRBV6-5 TGTGCCAGCAGTTACGGACTAGCGGGGGCCAAAGAGCAGTATTTT CASSYGLAGAKEQYF
TRBD1 NA TRBJ2-5 TRBV6-5 TGTGCCAGCAGCCGGACAGGGAGAGAGACCCAGTACTTC CASSRTGRETQYF
NA NA TRBJ1-2 TRBV9 TGTGCCAGCAGCGTAAGCGGGGGCTCGGGCTATGGCTACACCTTC CASSVSGGSGYGYTF
NA NA TRBJ2-5 TRBV18 TGTGCCAGCTCACCCTATGGACTTAATAGTAGGGAGACCCAGTACTTC CASSPYGLNSRETQYF
NA NA TRBJ2-1 TRBV7-9 TGTGCCAGCAGCTTACGTAGCGACTCCTACAATGAGCAGTTCTTC CASSLRSDSYNEQFF
TRBD2 NA TRBJ2-1 TRBV2 TGTGCCAGCAGTGGGACTAGCGGTTTCTACAATGAGCAGTTCTTC CASSGTSGFYNEQFF
NA NA TRBJ2-7 TRBV5-1 TGCGCCAGCAGCCCCCAGGGGCTTTTCGACGAGCAGTACTTC CASSPQGLFDEQYF
TRBD2 NA TRBJ2-3 TRBV4-2 TGTGCCAGCAGCCAAGAAGCCCAGCGGGGGGGTAGCACAGATACGCAGTATTTT CASSQEAQRGGSTDTQYF
NA NA TRBJ2-5 TRBV29-1 TGCAGCGTTGAAGATCGAGGGGGACAAGAGACCCAGTACTTC CSVEDRGGQETQYF
NA few TRBJ1-1 TRBV7-9 TGTGCCAGCAGCTTACCCTCTTTGGTAATGAACACTGAAGCTTTCTTT CASSLPSLVMNTEAFF
NA NA TRBJ1-5 TRBV4-3 TGCGCCAGCAGCCATGCCCTTAGTTCCAATCAGCCCCAGCATTTT CASSHALSSNQPQHF
NA once TRBJ2-3 TRBV6-6 TGTGCCAGCAGCAAGGGGTCCACGCCGGATACGCAGTATTTT CASSKGSTPDTQYF
NA NA TRBJ2-6 TRBV5-6 TGTGCCAGCAGCTTGAGTGGGAATGGGGCCAACGTCCTGACTTTC CASSLSGNGANVLTF
NA once TRBJ2-3 TRBV5-1 TGCGCCAGCAGCGGGTGGAATACGCAGTATTTT CASSGWNTQYF
TRBD1 NA TRBJ2-7 TRBV4-1 TGCGCCAGCAGCCAAACCGGGACAGGGGTCCACGAGCAGTACTTC CASSQTGTGVHEQYF
TRBD1 NA TRBJ2-7 TRBV7-9 TGTGCCAGCGGACAGGGGGGCTCCTACGAGCAGTACTTC CASGQGGSYEQYF
TRBD1 NA TRBJ2-7 TRBV13 TGTGCCAGCAGCTTAGCGGGACAGGGACCCGAGCAGTACTTC CASSLAGQGPEQYF
NA NA TRBJ2-6 TRBV7-9 TGTGCCAGCAGCTTAGTTTCTGGCGGGGCCAACGTCCTGACTTTC CASSLVSGGANVLTF
TRBD1 NA TRBJ1-4 TRBV15 TGTGCCACCGCTGGGGGGACAGGGTTCGATGAAAAACTGTTTTTT CATAGGTGFDEKLFF
TRBD2 few TRBJ2-7 TRBV7-3 TGTGCCAGCAGCTTAGGTCTAGCGGGGGGTGATTACGAGCAGTACTTC CASSLGLAGGDYEQYF
NA once TRBJ2-5 TRBV29-1 TGCAGCGTTGGGGGCGTTGAAGGGGAAGAGACCCAGTACTTC CSVGGVEGEETQYF
NA NA TRBJ2-5 TRBV7-9 TGTGCCAGCAGCTTAGAGGGAGAGCAGACCCAGTACTTC CASSLEGEQTQYF
NA NA TRBJ2-7 TRBV9 TGTGCCAGCAGCGTAGGAGGGGACATCCACGAGCAGTACTTC CASSVGGDIHEQYF
NA NA TRBJ1-5 TRBV5-6 TGTGCCAGCAGCTTAGGGTTGAGGGGCAATCAGCCCCAGCATTTT CASSLGLRGNQPQHF
TRBD1 NA TRBJ1-5 TRBV5-1 TGCGCCAGCAGCCCTGGGACAGGCTTGGCCAATCAGCCCCAGCATTTT CASSPGTGLANQPQHF
NA NA TRBJ2-1 TRBV7-9 TGTGCCAGCGGGATCTCCTACAATGAGCAGTTCTTC CASGISYNEQFF
NA NA TRBJ2-1 TRBV6-5 TGTGCCAGCAGTCTACAGGGTGCATACAATGAGCAGTTCTTC CASSLQGAYNEQFF
TRBD2 NA TRBJ2-5 TRBV27 TGTGCCAGCAGTTTAGGGACTAGCGGGGTGGAGACCCAGTACTTC CASSLGTSGVETQYF
TRBD2 NA TRBJ2-5 TRBV6-6 TGTGCCAGCAGTAGGGGATGGCGGGGGTACCAAGAGACCCAGTACTTC CASSRGWRGYQETQYF
NA NA TRBJ2-1 TRBV27 TGTGCCAGCAGTTTATCCACACCTCTAGCTCCCTCCTACAATGAGCAGTTCTTC CASSLSTPLAPSYNEQFF
NA NA TRBJ2-3 TRBV27 TGTGCCAGCAGTTTAGGTCTGTTCGAACATACGCAGTATTTT CASSLGLFEHTQYF
NA NA TRBJ2-1 TRBV7-2 TGTGCCAGCAGCTTGGATTCCAGGGTCTCCTACAATGAGCAGTTCTTC CASSLDSRVSYNEQFF
NA NA TRBJ1-1 TRBV5-1 TGCGCCAGCAGCCCACTCGCCCGCCAGGAAGCTTTCTTT CASSPLARQEAFF
NA NA TRBJ2-1 TRBV7-2 TGTGCCAGCAGCTTAGATACCGGTCCCGTCTACAATGAGCAGTTCTTC CASSLDTGPVYNEQFF
NA NA TRBJ2-2 TRBV6-5 TGTGCCAGCAGTCTACTTGACCTAAACACCGGGGAGCTGTTTTTT CASSLLDLNTGELFF
TRBD1 once TRBJ2-1 TRBV2 TGTGCCAGCAGGTTAGGGACAGGGAGTTTGGAGCAGTTCTTC CASRLGTGSLEQFF
NA NA TRBJ1-5 TRBV15 TGTGCCACCAGCAGAGCAAGGGTTCAGCCCCAGCATTTT CATSRARVQPQHF
TRBD1 few TRBJ2-7 TRBV7-8 TGTGCCAGCAGCCCTCGGGACAGGGTACACGAGCAGTACTTC CASSPRDRVHEQYF
TRBD1 NA TRBJ2-2 TRBV7-9 TGTGCCAGCAGCTTTACAGGGGACACCGGGGAGCTGTTTTTT CASSFTGDTGELFF
TRBD2 NA TRBJ2-2 TRBV11-2 TGTGCCAGCAGCCCGAGGGTAGCGGGGGGGAACACCGGGGAGCTGTTTTTT CASSPRVAGGNTGELFF
NA NA TRBJ2-5 TRBV7-9 TGTGCCAGCAGCTTAGCAGGGAAAGAGACCCAGTACTTC CASSLAGKETQYF
TRBD2 NA TRBJ2-7 TRBV11-3 TGTGCCAGCAGCCCCGCTCTCCGGGGGGGCTCCTACGAGCAGTACTTC CASSPALRGGSYEQYF
NA once TRBJ2-5 TRBV6-5 TGTGCCAGCAGCCGTGGGGGGGCCGACCAAGAGACCCAGTACTTC CASSRGGADQETQYF
NA NA TRBJ2-2 TRBV6-9 TGTGCCAGCAACCTTCAGGGGACCGGGGAGCTGTTTTTT CASNLQGTGELFF
TRBD1 NA TRBJ1-5 TRBV19 TGTGCCAGTAGTAGAGAGGGGGCAATAGGTCAGCCCCAGCATTTT CASSREGAIGQPQHF
NA NA TRBJ2-5 TRBV13 TGTGCCAGCAGCTTAGTCTTAGGAGAGACCCAGTACTTC CASSLVLGETQYF
NA NA TRBJ1-2 TRBV5-4 TGTGCCAGCAGCTCTGAATACTGGCCCACAGGGTCGGATGGCTACACCTTC CASSSEYWPTGSDGYTF
NA NA TRBJ2-3 TRBV4-1 TGCGCCAGCAGCCAAGAATACAGCACAGATACGCAGTATTTT CASSQEYSTDTQYF